What follows are 8 T cell receptor beta chains derived from one specimen sequenced in a study of cytomegalovirus exposure and HLA in healthy donors. The data were produced by immunoSEQ multiplex PCR, yet TCRdb's version contains in-frame clones alone and is incomplete. Of 110,000 or so clones in the sample, 88% were seen once. Sequencing was carried out using PBMCs. The receptors were sampled from a man aged 18 to 29 in good health and CMV-seronegative.

The chain employs TRBV7-2 and TRBJ1-5; the D is unclear. V was trimmed by 2 bases and J by 4 bases, leaving 6 bases between them. CDR1 SGHTA and CDR2 FQGNSA come from the germline V gene. The CDR3 has 13 residues. The CDR3, as DNA: TGTGCCAGCAGCTTACAGTCGAATCAGCCCCAGCATTTT. Translating it yields CASSLQSNQPQHF.

This clone occurred a few times. The chain couples TRBV30 to TRBJ2-7; D gene ambiguous. The germline V gene encodes CDR1 GTSNPN and CDR2 SVGIG (reference sequence). The germline V and J ends were trimmed by 0 bases and 6 bases, with 12 bases remaining between them. This CDR3 spans 13 amino acids. CDR3 nucleotide sequence: TGTGCCTGGAGTGTTGCCCAATCCAGCGAGCAGTACTTC. Its translation is CAWSVAQSSEQYF.

The chain employs TRBV12-5 and TRBJ1-1; D gene ambiguous. This CDR3 is built from 15 residues. V lost 3 bases, J lost 5 bases, and 16 bases lay in between. The germline V gene encodes CDR1 LGHNT and CDR2 FRNRAP. This chain's CDR3 is CASGFFGLLFTEAFF. The CDR3 region has the DNA TGTGCTAGTGGTTTTTTCGGACTACTTTTTACTGAAGCTTTCTTT.

The chain combines TRBV28 with TRBJ1-5, with TRBD1 matching 7 bases. In germline, CDR1 is MDHEN, CDR2 SYDVKM. V was pared by 5 bases and J by 2 bases, with 18 bases of the junction left unmatched. The CDR3 spans 19 residues. The CDR3, as DNA: TGTGCCAGCAGTGGGGTGGCAGGGGGTGGGGGTTATGGCAATCAGCCCCAGCATTTT. Translation gives CASSGVAGGGGYGNQPQHF.

V and J are TRBV10-2 and TRBJ1-1, with D possibly TRBD1 on 5 matching bases. The CDR3 is made up of 15 amino acids. V shed 6 bases and J shed 0 bases, with 14 bases lying between them. Germline-derived CDR1 and CDR2 are WSHSY and SAAADI. CDR3 in amino acids: CASRTNFRVNTEAFF. For the CDR3, the DNA is TGCGCCAGCAGGACGAATTTCAGGGTGAACACTGAAGCTTTCTTT.

CDR3 loop: CASSPTRNTEAFF. CDR3 bases: TGTGCCAGCAGCCCAACAAGAAACACTGAAGCTTTCTTT. This chain uses TRBV9 with TRBJ1-1; D is undetermined. The V end lost 4 bases, the J end lost 2 bases, and 9 bases lay between the germline ends. The CDR3 covers 13 residues. From germline, CDR1 is SGDLS and CDR2 YYNGEE.

The chain is built from TRBV10-2 and TRBJ1-2; 12 nucleotides align to TRBD1. The trim removed 8 bases at V and 4 bases at J, leaving 14 bases unmatched. CDR1 and CDR2 (germline): WSHSY, SAAADI. This CDR3 comprises 17 residues. The DNA of the CDR3 is TGCGCCAGCTCGATGGGAAAGGGGACAGGGGGCAGCTATGGCTACACCTTC. Translated, it gives CASSMGKGTGGSYGYTF.

The chain links TRBV30 to TRBJ1-1, with no clear D. Per the germline V gene, CDR1 is GTSNPN and CDR2 is SVGIG (reference sequence). V lost 3 bases and J 3 bases, leaving 11 bases between the germline ends. The CDR3 is 13 residues long. In DNA form, the CDR3 reads TGTGCCTGGAGCTCGGAGAGGGACACTGAAGCTTTCTTT. It specifies CAWSSERDTEAFF.